This T cell receptor beta chain was identified in a study of identical twins. Study outcomes and limitations: Invariant cells of the MAIT and iNKT types might have partly distorted the zero-insertion analyses. In monozygotic twins, models underestimated the sharing of out-of-frame TCR alpha. Those out-of-frame alpha sequences shared by twins showed an excess of low generation probability.

Trimming removed 0 bases at V and 2 bases at J, with 5 bases between. The CDR3 runs 14 residues. From germline, CDR1 is SNHLY and CDR2 FYNNEI. As for this clonotype: Its cognate antigen is unknown.

TCRdb re-called the 5' RACE reads through MiXCR, storing one row per CDR3 protein. The repertoire includes approximately 890,000 distinct CDR3 sequences, 9% to 15% of them detected once, and about 1.6% sits in the top ten. The same data also went into a second study, on yellow fever vaccine responses in identical twins. That report notes: Vaccine-induced T cell responses in twins were reportedly observed to appear partly convergent, partly personalized.

Specimen: PBMCs. The TCR originated in a woman aged 18 to 35 in good health. The chain recombines TRBV2 with TRBJ1-5; no definite D call. The DNA for the CDR3 is TGTGCCAGCAGTGAAGCGCTCGGCAATCAGCCCCAGCATTTT. Its translation: CASSEALGNQPQHF.